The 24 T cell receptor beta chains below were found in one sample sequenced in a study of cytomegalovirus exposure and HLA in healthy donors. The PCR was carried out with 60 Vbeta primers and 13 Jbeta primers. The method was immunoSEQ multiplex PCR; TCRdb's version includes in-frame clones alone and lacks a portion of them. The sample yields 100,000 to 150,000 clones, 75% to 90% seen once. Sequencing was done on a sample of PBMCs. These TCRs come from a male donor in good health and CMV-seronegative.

The DNA of the CDR3 is TGTGCCAGCAGCCCCCGGGACTTAGGGGAGCAGTTCTTC. This sequence encodes CASSPRDLGEQFF. This chain joins TRBV7-2 and TRBJ2-1; a weak D match, TRBD2 (6 bases). Germline V CDR1 and CDR2: SGHTA, FQGNSA. Trimming took off 5 bases at V and 10 bases at J, with 15 bases between the two ends. The CDR3 covers 13 residues.

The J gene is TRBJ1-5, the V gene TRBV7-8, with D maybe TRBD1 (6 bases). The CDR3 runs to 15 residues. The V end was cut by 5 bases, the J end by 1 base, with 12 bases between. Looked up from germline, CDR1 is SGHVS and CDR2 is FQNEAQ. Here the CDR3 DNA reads TGTGCCAGCAGCGCGACCAGGGGCAGCAATCAGCCCCAGCATTTT. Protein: CASSATRGSNQPQHF.

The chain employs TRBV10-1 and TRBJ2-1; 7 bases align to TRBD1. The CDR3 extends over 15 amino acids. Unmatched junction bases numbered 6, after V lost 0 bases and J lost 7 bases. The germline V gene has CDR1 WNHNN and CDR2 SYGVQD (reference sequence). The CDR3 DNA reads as TGCGCCAGCAGTGAGTCAGGGGGCGGCCGAAATGAGCAGTTCTTC. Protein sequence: CASSESGGGRNEQFF.

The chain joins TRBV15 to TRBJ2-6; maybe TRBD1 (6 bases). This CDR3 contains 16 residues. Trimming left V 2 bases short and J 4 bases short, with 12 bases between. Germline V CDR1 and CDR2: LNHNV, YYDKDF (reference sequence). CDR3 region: CATSRPQGPGANVLTF. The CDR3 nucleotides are TGTGCCACCAGCAGACCTCAGGGGCCCGGGGCCAACGTCCTGACTTTC.

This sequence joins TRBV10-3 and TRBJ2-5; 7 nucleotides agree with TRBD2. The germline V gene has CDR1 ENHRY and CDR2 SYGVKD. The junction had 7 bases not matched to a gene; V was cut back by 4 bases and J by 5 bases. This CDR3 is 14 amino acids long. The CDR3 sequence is CAISVGGSDETQYF. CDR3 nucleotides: TGTGCCATCAGTGTGGGCGGGAGTGATGAGACCCAGTACTTC.

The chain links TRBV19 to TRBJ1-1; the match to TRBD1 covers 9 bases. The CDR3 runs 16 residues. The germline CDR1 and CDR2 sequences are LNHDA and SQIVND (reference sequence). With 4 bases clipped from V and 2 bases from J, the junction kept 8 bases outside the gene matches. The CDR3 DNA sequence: TGTGCCAGTAGTACCGGGACAGGGCCAAGAAACACTGAAGCTTTCTTT. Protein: CASSTGTGPRNTEAFF.

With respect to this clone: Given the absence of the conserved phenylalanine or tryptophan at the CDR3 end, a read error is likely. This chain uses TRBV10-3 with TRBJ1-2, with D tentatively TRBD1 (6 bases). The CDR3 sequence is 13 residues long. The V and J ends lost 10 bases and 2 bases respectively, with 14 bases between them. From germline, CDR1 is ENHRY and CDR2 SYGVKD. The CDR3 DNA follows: TGTGCCACCGAGGGGGTTTCCAACTATGGCTACACCTCC. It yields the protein CATEGVSNYGYTS.

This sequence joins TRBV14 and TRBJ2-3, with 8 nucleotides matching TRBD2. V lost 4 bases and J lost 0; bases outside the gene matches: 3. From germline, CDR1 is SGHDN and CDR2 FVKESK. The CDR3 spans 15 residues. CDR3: CASSLAGSSTDTQYF. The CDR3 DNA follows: TGTGCCAGCAGCCTAGCGGGGTCTAGCACAGATACGCAGTATTTT.

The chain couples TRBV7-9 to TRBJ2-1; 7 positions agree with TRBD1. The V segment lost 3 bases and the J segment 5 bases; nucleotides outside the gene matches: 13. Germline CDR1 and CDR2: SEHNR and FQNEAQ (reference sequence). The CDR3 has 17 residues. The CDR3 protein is CASSFFPPDRSDNEQFF. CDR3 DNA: TGTGCCAGCAGCTTTTTCCCGCCGGACAGGTCCGACAATGAGCAGTTCTTC.

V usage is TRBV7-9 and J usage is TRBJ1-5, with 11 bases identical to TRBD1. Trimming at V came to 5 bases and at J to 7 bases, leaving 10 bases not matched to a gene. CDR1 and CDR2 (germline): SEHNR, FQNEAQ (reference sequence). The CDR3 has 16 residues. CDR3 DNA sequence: TGTGCCAGCAGCCACCGGACAGGGGGCGCGGAACAGCCCCAGCATTTT. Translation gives CASSHRTGGAEQPQHF.

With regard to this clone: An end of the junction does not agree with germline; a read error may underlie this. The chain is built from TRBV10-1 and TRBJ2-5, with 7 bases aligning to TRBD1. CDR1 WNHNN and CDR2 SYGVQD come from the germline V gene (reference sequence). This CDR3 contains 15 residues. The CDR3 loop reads CASSEKGANQETQYF. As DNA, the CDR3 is TGCGCCAGCAGTGAGAAGGGGGCGAACCAGGAGACCCAGTACTTC.

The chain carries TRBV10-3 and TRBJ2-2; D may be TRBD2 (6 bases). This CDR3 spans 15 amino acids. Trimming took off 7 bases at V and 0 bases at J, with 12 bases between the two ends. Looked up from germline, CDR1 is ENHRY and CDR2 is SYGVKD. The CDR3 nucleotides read TGTGCCATCAACCTGGGGGGAGCGAACACCGGGGAGCTGTTTTTT. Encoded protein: CAINLGGANTGELFF.

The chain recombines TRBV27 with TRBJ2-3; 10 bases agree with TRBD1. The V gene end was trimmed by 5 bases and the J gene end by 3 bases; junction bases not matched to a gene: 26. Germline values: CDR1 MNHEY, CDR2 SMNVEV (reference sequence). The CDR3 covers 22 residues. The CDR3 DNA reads TGTGCCAGCAGTCCCAATAACCCGACAGGGGGCTCTATGACCTTCAAGACAGATACGCAGTATTTT. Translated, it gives CASSPNNPTGGSMTFKTDTQYF.

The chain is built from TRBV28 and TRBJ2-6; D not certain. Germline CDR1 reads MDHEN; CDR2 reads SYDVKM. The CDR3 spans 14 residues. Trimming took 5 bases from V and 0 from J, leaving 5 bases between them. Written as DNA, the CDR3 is TGTGCCAGCAGTATCATCTCTGGGGCCAACGTCCTGACTTTC. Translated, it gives CASSIISGANVLTF.

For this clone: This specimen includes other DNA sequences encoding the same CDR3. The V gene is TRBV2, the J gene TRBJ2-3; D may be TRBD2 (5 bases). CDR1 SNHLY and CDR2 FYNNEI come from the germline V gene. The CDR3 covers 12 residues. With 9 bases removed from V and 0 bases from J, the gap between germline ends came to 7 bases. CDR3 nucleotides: TGTGCCAGTCGGACTAGCACAGATACGCAGTATTTT. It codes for CASRTSTDTQYF.

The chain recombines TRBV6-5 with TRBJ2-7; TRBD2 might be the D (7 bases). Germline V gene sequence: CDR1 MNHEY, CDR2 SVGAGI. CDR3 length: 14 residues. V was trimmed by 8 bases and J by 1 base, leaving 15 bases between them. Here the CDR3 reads CASGRGGASYEQYF. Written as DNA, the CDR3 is TGTGCCAGCGGAAGAGGGGGGGCTTCCTACGAGCAGTACTTC.

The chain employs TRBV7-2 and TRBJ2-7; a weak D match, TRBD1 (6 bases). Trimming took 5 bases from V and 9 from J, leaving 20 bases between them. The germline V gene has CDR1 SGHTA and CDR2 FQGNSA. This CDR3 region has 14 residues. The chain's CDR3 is CASSIPGHPAGQYF. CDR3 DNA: TGTGCCAGCAGCATTCCGGGACACCCGGCGGGGCAGTACTTC. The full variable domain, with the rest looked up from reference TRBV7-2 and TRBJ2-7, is GAGVSQSPSNKVTEKGKDVELRCDPISGHTALYWYRQSLGQGLEFLIYFQGNSAPDKSGLPSDRFSAERTGGSVSTLTIQRTQQEDSAVYLCASSIPGHPAGQYFGPGTRLTVT.

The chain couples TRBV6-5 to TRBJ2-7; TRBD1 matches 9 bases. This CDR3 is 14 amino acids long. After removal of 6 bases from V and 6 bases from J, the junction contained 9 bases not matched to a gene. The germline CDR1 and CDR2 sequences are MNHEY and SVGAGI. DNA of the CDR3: TGTGCCAGCAGGCCGGGACAGGGTTATCTCGAGCAGTACTTC. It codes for CASRPGQGYLEQYF.

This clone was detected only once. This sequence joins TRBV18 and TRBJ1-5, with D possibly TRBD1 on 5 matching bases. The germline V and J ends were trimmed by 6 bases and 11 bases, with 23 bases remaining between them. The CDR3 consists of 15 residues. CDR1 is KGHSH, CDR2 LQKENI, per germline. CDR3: CASSYLSGGGVSQHF. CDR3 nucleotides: TGTGCCAGCTCGTACCTGAGCGGGGGAGGGGTATCCCAGCATTTT.

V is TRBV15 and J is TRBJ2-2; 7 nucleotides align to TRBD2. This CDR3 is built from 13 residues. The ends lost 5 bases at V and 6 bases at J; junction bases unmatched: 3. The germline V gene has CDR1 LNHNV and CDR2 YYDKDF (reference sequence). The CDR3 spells CATSPRGAGELFF. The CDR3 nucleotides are TGTGCCACCAGCCCCCGGGGGGCCGGGGAGCTGTTTTTT.

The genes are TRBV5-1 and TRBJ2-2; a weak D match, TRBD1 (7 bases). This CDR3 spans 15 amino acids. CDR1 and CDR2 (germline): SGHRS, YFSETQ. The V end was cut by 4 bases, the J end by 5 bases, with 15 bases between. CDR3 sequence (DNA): TGCGCCAGCAGCCCGGCAGGGGGGTATACCGGGGAGCTGTTTTTT. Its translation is CASSPAGGYTGELFF.

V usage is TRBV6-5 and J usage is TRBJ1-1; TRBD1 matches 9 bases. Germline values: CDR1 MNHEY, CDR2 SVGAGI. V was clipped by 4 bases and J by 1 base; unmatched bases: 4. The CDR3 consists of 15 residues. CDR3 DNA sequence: TGTGCCAGCAGTTTACAGGGGGCGACGAACACTGAAGCTTTCTTT. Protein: CASSLQGATNTEAFF.

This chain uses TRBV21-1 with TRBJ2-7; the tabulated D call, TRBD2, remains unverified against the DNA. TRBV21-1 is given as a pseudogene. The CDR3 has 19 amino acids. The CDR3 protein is CASSKGHRALAGGSYEQYF. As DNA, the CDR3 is TGTGCCAGCAGCAAAGGACACAGAGCTCTAGCGGGAGGATCCTACGAGCAGTACTTC.

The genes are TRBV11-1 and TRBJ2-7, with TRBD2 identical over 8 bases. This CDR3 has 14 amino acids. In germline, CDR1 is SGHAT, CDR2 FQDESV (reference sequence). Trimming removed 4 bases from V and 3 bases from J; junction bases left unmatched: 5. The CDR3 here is CASSSSGWGYEQYF. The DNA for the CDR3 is TGTGCCAGCAGCTCTAGCGGGTGGGGCTACGAGCAGTACTTC. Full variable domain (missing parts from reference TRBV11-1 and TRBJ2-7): EAEVAQSPRYKITEKSQAVAFWCDPISGHATLYWYRQILGQGPELLVQFQDESVVDDSQLPKDRFSAERLKGVDSTLKIQPAELGDSAMYLCASSSSGWGYEQYFGPGTRLTVT.